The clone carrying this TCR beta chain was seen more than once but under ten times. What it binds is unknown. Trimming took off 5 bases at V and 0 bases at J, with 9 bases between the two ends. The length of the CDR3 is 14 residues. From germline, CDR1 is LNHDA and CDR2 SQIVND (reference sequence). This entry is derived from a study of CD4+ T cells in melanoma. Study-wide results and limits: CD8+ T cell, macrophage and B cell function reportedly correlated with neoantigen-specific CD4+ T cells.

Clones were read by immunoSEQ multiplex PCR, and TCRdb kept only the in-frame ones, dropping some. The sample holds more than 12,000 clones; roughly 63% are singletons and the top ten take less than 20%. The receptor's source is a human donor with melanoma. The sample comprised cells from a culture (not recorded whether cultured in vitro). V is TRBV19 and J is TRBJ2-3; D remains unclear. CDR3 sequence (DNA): TGTGCCAGTAGTGCTACGGACAGCACAGATACGCAGTATTTT. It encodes CASSATDSTDTQYF.